This T cell receptor beta chain was documented in a study of identical twins. This CDR3 is 13 amino acids long. Germline V gene data show CDR1 as ENHRY and CDR2 as SYGVKD. V lost 2 bases, J lost 3 bases, and 7 bases lay in between. TCRdb reprocessed the 5' RACE reads with MiXCR, giving one entry per CDR3 protein. The sample consists of 400,000 to 550,000 distinct CDR3 sequences, more than 20% of them appearing once. Separately, the same data were catalogued under a study of T cells expressing NK-cell markers. From that study: In several donors, these clonotypes also led the CD3+CD56-NKG2C+ fraction.

The chain employs TRBV10-3 and TRBJ1-2; unclear D gene. The receptor's source is a young woman in good health. Sequencing was performed on CD4+ T cells sorted from blood. In DNA form, the CDR3 reads TGTGCCATCAGTGAGATCGGGGACTATGGCTACACCTTC. Translating gives CAISEIGDYGYTF.